This passage covers 27 T cell receptor beta chains from one sample sequenced in a study of blood T cell repertoires in COVID-19. The method was immunoSEQ multiplex PCR; TCRdb's version includes in-frame clones alone and lacks a portion of them. Of some 150,000 clones in the sample, 70% to 85% were seen once. The sequenced sample consisted of PBMCs or T cells enriched from blood (not recorded which). These receptors came from a man aged 50 to 59 who had recovered from COVID-19.

This clone was picked up one time. This chain links TRBV7-2 with TRBJ1-6, with TRBD1 as a possible D gene (6 bases). The CDR3 consists of 19 residues. The V gene's germline CDR1 is SGHTA and CDR2 FQGNSA. V was pared by 2 bases and J by 4 bases, with 21 bases between. CDR3 loop: CASSLKRARARGYNSPLHF. The CDR3 DNA is TGTGCCAGCAGCTTAAAGAGGGCCAGGGCCAGGGGTTATAATTCACCCCTCCACTTT.

V gene TRBV28 combines with J gene TRBJ1-2; no firm D call. Per the germline V gene, CDR1 is MDHEN and CDR2 is SYDVKM. The CDR3 spans 14 residues. Trimming pared 2 bases from V and 2 bases from J, leaving 9 bases between. CDR3 loop: CASSLIGQNYGYTF. The CDR3 DNA reads as TGTGCCAGCAGTTTAATTGGGCAGAACTATGGCTACACCTTC.

The table lists this clone with a few counts. CDR3 amino acids: CASSFLPGTGVNTEAFF. The CDR3 DNA reads TGTGCCAGTAGTTTTCTCCCTGGGACAGGGGTAAACACTGAAGCTTTCTTT. The V call is TRBV19, the J call TRBJ1-1; 10 nucleotides align to TRBD1. J gave up 2 bases and V 5 bases, and 11 bases lay outside the gene matches. The CDR3 totals 17 residues. Germline lookup yields CDR1 LNHDA and CDR2 SQIVND (reference sequence).

The rearrangement links TRBV9 to TRBJ2-3, with D possibly matching TRBD2 (6 bases). V lost 2 bases and J 2 bases, leaving 15 bases between the germline ends. The germline gives CDR1 SGDLS, CDR2 YYNGEE. This CDR3 has 16 residues. The CDR3 bases are TGTGCCAGCAGCGTCCTCCCCGGGGGAAACACAGATACGCAGTATTTT. This sequence encodes CASSVLPGGNTDTQYF.

The rearrangement uses TRBV7-3 and TRBJ2-7, with 9 bases that match TRBD1. Germline-derived CDR1 and CDR2 are SGHTA and FQGTGA. The CDR3 has 16 residues. V shed 5 bases and J 0 bases; nucleotides not matched to a gene: 8. The CDR3 bases are TGTGCCAGCAGCCGAGTAAGGGACAGGGACTCCTACGAGCAGTACTTC. Protein product: CASSRVRDRDSYEQYF.

This clone has more than one count but fewer than ten. The rearrangement uses TRBV7-2 and TRBJ1-5; tentatively, D is TRBD1 (5 bases). The CDR3 has 17 residues. Germline CDR1 reads SGHTA; CDR2 reads FQGNSA. The germline V and J ends were trimmed by 1 base and 4 bases, with 17 bases remaining between them. This CDR3 is CASSLGVGANSNQPQHF. The CDR3 bases are TGTGCCAGCAGCTTAGGTGTAGGGGCCAATTCAAATCAGCCCCAGCATTTT.

The chain links TRBV10-3 to TRBJ1-4, with 9 bases fitting TRBD1. V trimming: 11 bases; J trimming: 3 bases; junction bases outside the gene matches: 7. The CDR3 runs to 14 residues. Germline CDR1 and CDR2: ENHRY and SYGVKD. The CDR3 sequence: CAVRDRESNEKLFF. As DNA, the CDR3 is TGTGCCGTCCGGGACAGGGAGTCTAATGAAAAACTGTTTTTT.

This rearrangement joins TRBV2 to TRBJ2-1, with 8 bases aligning to TRBD1. Trimming at V came to 8 bases and at J to 3 bases, leaving 9 bases not matched to a gene. Looked up from germline, CDR1 is SNHLY and CDR2 is FYNNEI. The CDR3 is 15 amino acids. The CDR3 spells CASLEEGTGYNEQFF. CDR3 nucleotides: TGTGCCAGCCTGGAGGAGGGGACAGGCTACAATGAGCAGTTCTTC.

The chain recombines TRBV7-8 with TRBJ1-6; possible D gene TRBD1, 5 bases. This CDR3 spans 18 amino acids. Trimming removed 1 base from V and 1 base from J, with 14 bases in between. Per germline, CDR1 SGHVS and CDR2 FQNEAQ. The CDR3 bases are TGTGCCAGCAGCTTAGGCCGGGGGATGGGTTCCTATAATTCACCCCTCCACTTT. As protein: CASSLGRGMGSYNSPLHF.

V is TRBV12-3 or TRBV12-4 and J is TRBJ1-3, with 10 nucleotides matching TRBD1. This CDR3 contains 13 residues. The V gene end was trimmed by 6 bases and the J gene end by 10 bases; junction bases not matched to a gene: 6. This CDR3 is CASSPGTGATIYF. CDR3 sequence (DNA): TGTGCCAGCAGCCCAGGGACAGGGGCGACCATATATTTT.

The chain recombines TRBV7-2 with TRBJ2-7; TRBD1 agrees at 8 bases. Trimming at V came to 8 bases and at J to 0 bases, leaving 6 bases not matched to a gene. The CDR3 spans 14 residues. Germline CDR1 and CDR2: SGHTA and FQGNSA. The CDR3 sequence is CASGSDRGSYEQYF. DNA for the CDR3: TGTGCCAGCGGGTCAGACAGGGGCTCCTACGAGCAGTACTTC. The whole variable domain, remainder taken from reference TRBV7-2 and TRBJ2-7, is GAGVSQSPSNKVTEKGKDVELRCDPISGHTALYWYRQSLGQGLEFLIYFQGNSAPDKSGLPSDRFSAERTGGSVSTLTIQRTQQEDSAVYLCASGSDRGSYEQYFGPGTRLTVT.

The V gene is TRBV5-1, the J gene TRBJ2-7, with D perhaps matching TRBD1 (6 bases). The CDR3 consists of 15 residues. The V gene's germline CDR1 is SGHRS and CDR2 YFSETQ. Deletions cut 4 bases from V and 4 bases from J, with 18 bases between. CDR3 in DNA: TGCGCCAGCAGCCCAGGGGTGTCAGGACCTTACGAGCAGTACTTC. Protein: CASSPGVSGPYEQYF.

The chain uses TRBV5-1 and TRBJ2-1; TRBD2 is a possible D gene (5 bases). V lost 0 bases and J 8 bases, leaving 12 bases between the germline ends. In germline, CDR1 is SGHRS, CDR2 YFSETQ. The CDR3 consists of 14 residues. CDR3 residues: CASSLGLISDEQFF. CDR3 nucleotides: TGCGCCAGCAGCTTGGGACTAATCTCCGATGAGCAGTTCTTC.

This clone was seen a few times. The rearrangement links TRBV19 to TRBJ1-6; maybe TRBD1 (6 bases). V was clipped by 5 bases and J by 7 bases, with 15 bases between them. Germline V gives CDR1 LNHDA, CDR2 SQIVND (reference sequence). The CDR3 runs to 15 residues. In DNA form, the CDR3 reads TGTGCCAGTAGTGAAAACAGGGTCAGGAATTCACCCCTCCACTTT. The encoded protein is CASSENRVRNSPLHF.

This clone showed up just once. The CDR3, as DNA: TGTGCCAGCAGCCCCCCCCGGACAGTCATGAACACTGAAGCTTTCTTT. Its protein is CASSPPRTVMNTEAFF. The rearrangement uses TRBV13 and TRBJ1-1; maybe TRBD1 (6 bases). Trimming took off 5 bases at V and 0 bases at J, with 16 bases between the two ends. The length of the CDR3 is 16 residues. Per the germline V gene, CDR1 is PRHDT and CDR2 is FYEKMQ (reference sequence).

This clone appeared once. The rearrangement links TRBV5-1 to TRBJ1-2; possible D gene TRBD1, 6 bases. CDR3 length equals 13 residues. V dropped 4 bases and J dropped 5 bases, with 12 bases sitting between them. Germline lookup yields CDR1 SGHRS and CDR2 YFSETQ. CDR3 protein: CASSEDSVYGYTF. CDR3 nucleotide sequence: TGCGCCAGCAGCGAGGACAGCGTTTATGGCTACACCTTC.

The chain employs TRBV5-1 and TRBJ1-3; D call uncertain. The V end lost 0 bases, the J end lost 6 bases, and 7 bases lay between the germline ends. The germline CDR1 and CDR2 sequences are SGHRS and YFSETQ. This CDR3 contains 13 residues. The CDR3 is CASSLDGENTIYF. CDR3 bases: TGCGCCAGCAGCTTGGATGGAGAAAACACCATATATTTT.

This chain joins TRBV19 and TRBJ1-5; D is ambiguous. From germline, CDR1 is LNHDA and CDR2 SQIVND (reference sequence). CDR3 length: 14 amino acids. The ends were cut back, 5 bases at V and 6 bases at J, with 14 bases in the middle. CDR3 nucleotides: TGTGCCAGTAGTTTAGGGTTTTCCAGTCAGCCCCAGCATTTT. It is translated as CASSLGFSSQPQHF.

The chain uses TRBV11-2 and TRBJ1-2; D is unclear. V lost 1 base and J 3 bases, leaving 12 bases between the germline ends. The CDR3 is 15 residues long. Germline CDR1 is SGHAT and CDR2 is FQNNGV. The CDR3 bases are TGTGCCAGCAGCTTAGGTTTGCGCGGGGACTATGGCTACACCTTC. It translates to CASSLGLRGDYGYTF. Based on the CDR3 plus reference TRBV11-2 and TRBJ1-2, the full variable domain is EAGVAQSPRYKIIEKRQSVAFWCNPISGHATLYWYQQILGQGPKLLIQFQNNGVVDDSQLPKDRFSAERLKGVDSTLKIQPAKLEDSAVYLCASSLGLRGDYGYTFGSGTRLTVV.

This chain connects TRBV25-1 to TRBJ2-5; the match to TRBD2 covers 12 bases. The junction had 9 bases not matched to a gene; V was cut back by 8 bases and J by 5 bases. CDR1 is MGHDK, CDR2 SYGVNS, per germline. The CDR3 consists of 15 residues. The CDR3 protein is CASATTSGGGETQYF. As DNA, the CDR3 is TGTGCCAGCGCCACGACTAGCGGGGGTGGGGAGACCCAGTACTTC.

The rearrangement links TRBV3-1 (or the pseudogene TRBV3-2) to TRBJ2-5; 12 positions agree with TRBD2. Germline CDR1 is LGHDT and CDR2 is YNNKEL (reference sequence). The V segment lost 4 bases and the J segment 2 bases; nucleotides outside the gene matches: 5. This CDR3 has 16 residues. In nucleotides, the CDR3 is TGTGCCAGCAGCCGCCAGACTAGCGGGGGACAAGAGACCCAGTACTTC. It yields the protein CASSRQTSGGQETQYF.

Worth noting for this clone: This sample also contains other DNA sequences that code for the same CDR3. The gene calls are TRBV29-1 and TRBJ2-3; the match to TRBD1 covers 8 bases. Germline V gene sequence: CDR1 SQVTM, CDR2 ANQGSEA. V lost 4 bases to trimming and J lost 1 base; unmatched junction nucleotides: 1. This CDR3 is 13 amino acids long. In nucleotides, the CDR3 is TGCAGCGTTGTGACAGGGGGCACAGATACGCAGTATTTT. It is translated as CSVVTGGTDTQYF.

This clone was seen a handful of times. CDR3 loop: CSAGGGELFF. CDR3 nucleotides: TGCAGTGCGGGAGGCGGGGAGCTGTTTTTT. This chain joins TRBV20-1 and TRBJ2-2, with D possibly matching TRBD2 (6 bases). The length of the CDR3 is 10 residues. Trimming pared 6 bases from V and 7 bases from J, leaving 6 bases between. Germline CDR1 reads DFQATT; CDR2 reads SNEGSKA (reference sequence).

V gene TRBV7-2 combines with J gene TRBJ1-2, with D possibly being TRBD1 (6 bases). The CDR3 sequence is 14 residues long. Germline V gene lookup returns CDR1 SGHTA and CDR2 FQGNSA. The germline V and J ends were trimmed by 5 bases and 8 bases, with 18 bases remaining between them. CDR3 coding DNA: TGTGCCAGCAGCCTTCTACAGGGCACAGGGGGCTACACCTTC. This encodes CASSLLQGTGGYTF.

The V and J genes are TRBV12-3 or TRBV12-4 and TRBJ1-5; D gene ambiguous. CDR3 size: 12 residues. V lost 5 bases and J 5 bases, leaving 7 bases between the germline ends. CDR3 region: CASSLPYQPQHF. CDR3 DNA: TGTGCCAGCAGTCTACCCTATCAGCCCCAGCATTTT.

The chain's CDR3 is CASTVEGDAPPTQYF. As DNA, the CDR3 is TGTGCCAGCACAGTAGAGGGGGACGCCCCTCCGACCCAGTACTTC. J is TRBJ2-5 and V is TRBV27; TRBD1 is a possible D gene (6 bases). The CDR3 is 15 amino acids. Germline V gene data show CDR1 as MNHEY and CDR2 as SMNVEV (reference sequence). With 7 bases removed from V and 7 bases from J, the gap between germline ends came to 22 bases.

A few counts support this clone. V usage is TRBV29-1 and J usage is TRBJ2-7; possibly TRBD2 for D (6 bases). The CDR3 has 14 residues. V lost 6 bases, J lost 0 bases, and 15 bases lay in between. Germline CDR1 and CDR2: SQVTM and ANQGSEA. This chain's CDR3 is CSVGGRTNSYEQYF. As DNA, the CDR3 is TGCAGCGTCGGGGGACGGACAAACTCCTACGAGCAGTACTTC.